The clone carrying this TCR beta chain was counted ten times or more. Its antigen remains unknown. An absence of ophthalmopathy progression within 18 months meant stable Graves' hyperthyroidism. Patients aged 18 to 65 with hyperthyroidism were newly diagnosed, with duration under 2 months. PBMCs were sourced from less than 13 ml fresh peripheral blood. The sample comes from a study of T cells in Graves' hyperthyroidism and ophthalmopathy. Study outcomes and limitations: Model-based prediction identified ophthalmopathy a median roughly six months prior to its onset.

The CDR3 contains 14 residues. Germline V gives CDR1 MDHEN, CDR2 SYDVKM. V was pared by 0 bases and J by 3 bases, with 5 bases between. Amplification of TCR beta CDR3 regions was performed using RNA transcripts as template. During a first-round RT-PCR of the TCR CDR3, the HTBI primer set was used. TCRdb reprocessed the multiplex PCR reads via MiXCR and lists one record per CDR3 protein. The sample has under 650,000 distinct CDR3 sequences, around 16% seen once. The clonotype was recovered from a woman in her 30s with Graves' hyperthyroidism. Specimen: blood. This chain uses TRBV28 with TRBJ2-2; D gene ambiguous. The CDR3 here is CASSLWRDTGELFF. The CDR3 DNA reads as TGTGCCAGCAGTTTATGGAGAGACACCGGGGAGCTGTTTTTT.